The 6 T cell receptor beta chains reported below all come from one sample, sequenced in a study of CD8+ T cells in alopecia areata. cDNA prepared by RNA extraction and subsequent reverse transcription served as the template for sequencing. Assay: immunoSEQ multiplex PCR; the TCRdb copy retains only in-frame clones and omits some. The data show 110,000 or so clones, roughly two fifths seen once. Sequencing was carried out using CD4+ T cells sorted from blood. These receptors came from a human donor with alopecia areata.

This chain connects TRBV29-1 to TRBJ2-1; the match to TRBD2 covers 9 bases. Germline assignment: CDR1 SQVTM and CDR2 ANQGSEA. The CDR3 sequence is 14 residues long. With V trimmed by 3 bases and J by 4 bases, 4 bases remained unmatched. CDR3 sequence reads: CSVDLAGAYNEQFF. As DNA, the CDR3 is TGCAGCGTTGATTTAGCGGGGGCATACAATGAGCAGTTCTTC.

Concerning this clone: Other DNA sequences in this specimen translate into the identical CDR3. CDR3 sequence: CASSLSGGTDTQYF. The CDR3 DNA reads as TGTGCCAGCAGCTTATCAGGGGGCACAGATACGCAGTATTTT. This sequence joins TRBV7-3 and TRBJ2-3; a possible D gene is TRBD1 (6 bases). Trimming removed 2 bases at V and 1 base at J, with 7 bases between. This CDR3 region has 14 residues. The germline V gene has CDR1 SGHTA and CDR2 FQGTGA.

J is TRBJ2-1 and V is TRBV14; D unresolved. Deletions cut 1 base from V and 0 bases from J, with 10 bases between. CDR1 SGHDN and CDR2 FVKESK come from the germline V gene. CDR3 size: 16 residues. The CDR3 spells CASSQVLHSSYNEQFF. In DNA form, the CDR3 reads TGTGCCAGCAGCCAAGTCCTGCACAGCTCCTACAATGAGCAGTTCTTC.

This clone came up a few times. The chain is built from TRBV30 and TRBJ2-6, with 7 bases fitting TRBD1. Germline V gene sequence: CDR1 GTSNPN, CDR2 SVGIG (reference sequence). The CDR3 extends over 15 amino acids. The J segment lost 2 bases and the V segment lost 1 base, leaving 2 bases of the junction unmatched. This chain's CDR3 is CAWSDTGAGANVLTF. The CDR3 bases are TGTGCCTGGAGTGATACAGGGGCTGGGGCCAACGTCCTGACTTTC.

This clone occurred a few times. The V gene is TRBV30, the J gene TRBJ2-7; 10 bases match TRBD1. Looked up from germline, CDR1 is GTSNPN and CDR2 is SVGIG (reference sequence). The CDR3 is made up of 15 amino acids. After removal of 4 bases from V and 2 bases from J, the junction contained 8 bases not matched to a gene. The CDR3 nucleotides are TGTGCCTGGACTAGGGGACAGGGGATAACCTACGAGCAGTACTTC. Residues: CAWTRGQGITYEQYF.

The V call is TRBV28, the J call TRBJ2-7, with 7 nucleotides matching TRBD2. This CDR3 comprises 13 residues. Germline V gene data show CDR1 as MDHEN and CDR2 as SYDVKM. V gave up 7 bases and J gave up 5 bases; unmatched junction bases: 8. The CDR3, as DNA: TGTGCCAGCAACACAGCTGGGAGGGACGAGCAGTACTTC. Encoded protein: CASNTAGRDEQYF.